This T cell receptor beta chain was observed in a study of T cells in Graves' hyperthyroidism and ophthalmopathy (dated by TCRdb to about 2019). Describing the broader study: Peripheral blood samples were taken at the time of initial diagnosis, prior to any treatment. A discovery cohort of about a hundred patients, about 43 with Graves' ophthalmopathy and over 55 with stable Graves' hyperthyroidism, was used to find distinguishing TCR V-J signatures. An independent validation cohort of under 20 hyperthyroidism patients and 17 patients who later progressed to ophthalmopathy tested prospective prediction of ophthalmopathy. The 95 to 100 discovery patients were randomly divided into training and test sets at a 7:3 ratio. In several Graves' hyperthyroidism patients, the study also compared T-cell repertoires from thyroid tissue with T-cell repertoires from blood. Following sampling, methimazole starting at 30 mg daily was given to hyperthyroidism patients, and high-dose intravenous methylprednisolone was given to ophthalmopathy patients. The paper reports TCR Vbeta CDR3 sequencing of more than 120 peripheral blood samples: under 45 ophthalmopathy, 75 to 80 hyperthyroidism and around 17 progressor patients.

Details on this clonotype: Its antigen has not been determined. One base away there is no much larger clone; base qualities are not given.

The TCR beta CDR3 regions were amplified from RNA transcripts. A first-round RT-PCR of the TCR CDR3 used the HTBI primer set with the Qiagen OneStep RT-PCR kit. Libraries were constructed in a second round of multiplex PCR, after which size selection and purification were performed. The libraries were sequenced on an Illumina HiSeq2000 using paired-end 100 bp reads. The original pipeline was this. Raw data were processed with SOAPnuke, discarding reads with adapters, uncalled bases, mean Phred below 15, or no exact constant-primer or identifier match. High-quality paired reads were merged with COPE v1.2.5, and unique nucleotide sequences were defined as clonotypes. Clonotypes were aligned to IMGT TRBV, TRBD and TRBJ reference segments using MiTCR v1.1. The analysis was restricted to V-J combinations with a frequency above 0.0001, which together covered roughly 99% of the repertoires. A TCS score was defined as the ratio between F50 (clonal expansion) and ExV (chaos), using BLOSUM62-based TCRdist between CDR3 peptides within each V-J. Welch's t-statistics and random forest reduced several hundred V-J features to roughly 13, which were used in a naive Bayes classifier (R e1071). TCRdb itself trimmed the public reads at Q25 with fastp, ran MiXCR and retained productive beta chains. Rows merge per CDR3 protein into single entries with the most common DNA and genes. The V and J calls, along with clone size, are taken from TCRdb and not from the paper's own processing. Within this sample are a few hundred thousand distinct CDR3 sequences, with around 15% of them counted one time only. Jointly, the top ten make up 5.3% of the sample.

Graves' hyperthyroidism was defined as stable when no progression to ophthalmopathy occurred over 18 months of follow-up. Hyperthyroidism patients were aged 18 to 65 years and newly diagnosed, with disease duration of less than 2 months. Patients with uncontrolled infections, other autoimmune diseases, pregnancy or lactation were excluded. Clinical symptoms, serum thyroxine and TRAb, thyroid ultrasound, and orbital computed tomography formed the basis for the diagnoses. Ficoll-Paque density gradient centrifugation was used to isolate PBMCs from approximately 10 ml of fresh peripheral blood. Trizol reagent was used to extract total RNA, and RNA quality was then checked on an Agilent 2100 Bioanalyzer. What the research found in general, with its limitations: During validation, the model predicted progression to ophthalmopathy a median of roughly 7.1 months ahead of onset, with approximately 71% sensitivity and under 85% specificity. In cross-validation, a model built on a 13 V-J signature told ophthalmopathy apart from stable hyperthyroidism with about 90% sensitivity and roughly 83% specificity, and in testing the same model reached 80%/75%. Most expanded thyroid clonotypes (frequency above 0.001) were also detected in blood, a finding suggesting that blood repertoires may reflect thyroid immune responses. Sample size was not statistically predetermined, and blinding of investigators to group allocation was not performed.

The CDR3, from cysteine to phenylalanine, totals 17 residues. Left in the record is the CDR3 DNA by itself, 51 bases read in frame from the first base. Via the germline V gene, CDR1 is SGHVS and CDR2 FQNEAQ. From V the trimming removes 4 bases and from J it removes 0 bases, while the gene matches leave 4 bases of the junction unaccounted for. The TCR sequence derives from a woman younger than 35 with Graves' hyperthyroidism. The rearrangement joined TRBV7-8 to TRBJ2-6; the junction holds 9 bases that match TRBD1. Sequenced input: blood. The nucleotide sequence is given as TGTGCCAGCAGCTGGGGACAGGGTCGCTCTGGGGCCAACGTCCTGACTTTC. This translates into CASSWGQGRSGANVLTF.